These T cell receptor delta chains were read from a single sample in a study of γδ T cells in repeated Plasmodium falciparum infection. TCRdb re-called the multiplex PCR reads with CATT. The sample consists of 80,000 to 95,000 delta-chain clones, 1.4% of them appearing once. The sequenced material came from gamma-delta T cells from blood. These receptors originate from a pool of human donors (malaria-infected and uninfected, not separated). CDR3s include the opening cysteine and the closing phenylalanine or tryptophan. The order of the fields is D gene, J gene, V gene, clone size, CDR3 DNA, CDR3 protein. D genes are given only for firm matches. Not every row has a clone size; where given, it reads once, few, many or a size class.

>TRDD3|TRDJ1|TRDV1|many
TGTGCTCTTGGGGACCCCCTGGGGGATACGCTTTACACCGATAAACTCATCTTT
CALGDPLGDTLYTDKLIF
>TRDD2|TRDJ1|TRDV2|-
TGTGCCTGTGACCCGACCTTCCTACCGGTGGGGTCGTACACCGACAAACTCATCTTT
CACDPTFLPVGSYTDKLIF
>TRDD3|TRDJ3|TRDV2|many
TGTGCCTGTGACCTACGACCGACTGGGGCCATAAGGGGTTCCTGGGACACCCGACAGATGTTTTTC
CACDLRPTGAIRGSWDTRQMFF
>-|TRDJ1|TRDV1|-
TGTGCTCTTGGGGAATCTGGGTACCAAAACCTTTATAGAGGACCGTTCACCGATAAACTCATCTTT
CALGESGYQNLYRGPFTDKLIF
>TRDD3|TRDJ1|TRDV1|few
TGTGCTCTTGGGGAACTTGAAGTCTTCACCTGGGCAGAATGGGGATACAGGCTGACCGATAAACTCATCTTT
CALGELEVFTWAEWGYRLTDKLIF
>-|TRDJ1|TRDV1|many
TGTGCTCTTGGGGAACAAATCCTATTCTACTTGGGGCGTTTATTCAGTGATAGGGGGGGTCCCCTCGATAAACTCATCTTT
CALGEQILFYLGRLFSDRGGPLDKLIF
>-|TRDJ1|TRDV2|many
TGTGCCTGTGACACCGTTGAGGGGAAGGCAGATAAACTCATCTTT
CACDTVEGKADKLIF
>-|TRDJ1|TRDV1|many
TGTGCTCTTGGGGAGCTCGGCCTTCGGGTTTGGCGGGGCTTCGATAAACTCATCTTT
CALGELGLRVWRGFDKLIF
>TRDD3|TRDJ2|TRDV1|many
TGTGCTCTTGGGGGGGGATACGCGAGACTGACAGCACAACTCTTCTTT
CALGGGYARLTAQLFF
>-|TRDJ1|TRDV1|few
TGTGCTCTTGGGGAACTGGCTAGTTGTAATGGGTACACCGATAAACTCATCTTT
CALGELASCNGYTDKLIF
>TRDD3|TRDJ1|TRDV2|many
TGTGCCTGTGACCAAAAACTGGGGGATACGAGGACCGATAAACTCATCTTT
CACDQKLGDTRTDKLIF
>TRDD3|TRDJ1|TRDV1|many
TGTGCTCTTGGGGAACCCACCTTCCCCCGGCGATCTGGGGGATACCAGTACACCGATAAACTCATCTTT
CALGEPTFPRRSGGYQYTDKLIF
>TRDD3|TRDJ1|TRDV1|many
TGTGCTCTTGGGGAAGGGGACTGGGGGATACCTTACACCGATAAACTCATCTTT
CALGEGDWGIPYTDKLIF
>TRDD3|TRDJ1|TRDV1|many
TGTGCTCTTGGGGAACTAGAACCCCTCGCCTGTACTCTGGCTGGGGGGCCTAAACTCATCTTT
CALGELEPLACTLAGGPKLIF
>TRDD3|TRDJ3|TRDV1|many
TGTGCTCTTGGGGAACTTCGACGACTACACTACTGGGGGGATATTGACTGGGACACCCGACAGATGTTTTTC
CALGELRRLHYWGDIDWDTRQMFF
>TRDD3|TRDJ4|TRDV3|many
TGTGCCTTTCGCCTTCCTACGAACTGGGGGATACAGGGACCCCTGATCTTT
CAFRLPTNWGIQGPLIF
>-|TRDJ1|TRDV1|many
TGTGCTCTTGGGGAACTTTCCCCTCCGGACTACACCGATAAACTCATCTTT
CALGELSPPDYTDKLIF
>TRDD3|TRDJ1|TRDV1|many
TGTGCTCTTGGGACCTATGGATTGGGGGAAATGTCTGGACTCATCTTT
CALGTYGLGEMSGLIF
>-|TRDJ1|TRDV1|many
TGTGCTCTTGGGGAACTTGGAGGGGACTTAGGTACTGGGAACTACCTTTCCGATAAACTCATCTTT
CALGELGGDLGTGNYLSDKLIF
>TRDD3|TRDJ1|TRDV1|many
TGTGCTCTTGGGGCGAACTGGCCTGGGGGATACGCAAGGGGAACCGATAAACTCATCTTT
CALGANWPGGYARGTDKLIF
>TRDD2|TRDJ1|TRDV1|many
TGTGCTCTTGGGGAACCGGCCTTCCTGTGGGTACGCGCCCCATGGCTCCCTGTTTACACCGATAAACTCATCTTT
CALGEPAFLWVRAPWLPVYTDKLIF
>TRDD3|TRDJ1|TRDV1|many
TGTGCTCTTGGGGGGGTCTACGAGCTGGGGGACCCTAAACTCATCTTT
CALGGVYELGDPKLIF
>-|TRDJ1|TRDV1|many
TGTGCTCTTGGGGAACTGAAGGGGACAGGCACCGATAAACTCATCTTT
CALGELKGTGTDKLIF
>TRDD3|TRDJ3|TRDV2|many
TGTGCCTGTGACAAACTGGGGGATAAGAAGTCAGCTGGCTCCTGGGACACCCGACAGATGTTTTTC
CACDKLGDKKSAGSWDTRQMFF
>TRDD3|TRDJ1|TRDV1|many
TGTGCTCTTGGGGAACCGGAACCTGTACCTAGGACGAGGGGCTACTGGGGGTACACCGATAAACTCATCTTT
CALGEPEPVPRTRGYWGYTDKLIF
>TRDD3|TRDJ1|TRDV3|many
TGTGCCTCCCCGGTTCCCTCTAATAGGGGATACGCGTACACCGATAAACTCATCTTT
CASPVPSNRGYAYTDKLIF
>TRDD3|TRDJ1|TRDV1|many
TGTGCTCTTGGGGAACGAGGCCTTCCTACGTTACTGGGGGATAGTAAACTCATCTTT
CALGERGLPTLLGDSKLIF
>-|TRDJ1|TRDV1|many
TGTGCTCTTGGGGAACGGGGATTCCTACACTGGTACACCGATAAACTCATCTTT
CALGERGFLHWYTDKLIF
>-|TRDJ1|TRDV3|many
TGTGCCTTTGTAGCTGGGCCGAAGAGGGTCATCTTT
CAFVAGPKRVIF
>TRDD3|TRDJ1|TRDV1|many
TGTGCTCTTGGGGAAGATATCCTACTTGTAGACTGGGGGATACCACTACAGGCCGATAAACTCATCTTT
CALGEDILLVDWGIPLQADKLIF
>-|TRDJ1|TRDV1|medium-sized
TGTGCTCTTGGGGATCCCAAGGGGGAACTCATCTTT
CALGDPKGELIF
>TRDD3|TRDJ1|TRDV1|many
TGTGCTCTTGGGGAATATATCCCTTCCTACCTGGTACTGGGGGATACGCGGTACACCGATAAACTCATCTTT
CALGEYIPSYLVLGDTRYTDKLIF
>-|TRDJ1|TRDV2|many
TGTGCCTGTGACACATGGGGGGGCACCGATAAACTCATCTTT
CACDTWGGTDKLIF
>TRDD3|TRDJ1|TRDV1|many
TGTGCTCTTGGGAAGAGGACGCCTGGGGGATACTCGCGGGAGGCGGGGAGGTACACCGATAAACTCATCTTT
CALGKRTPGGYSREAGRYTDKLIF
>TRDD3|TRDJ1|TRDV1|many
TGTGCTCTTGGGGAGCCCTCGGCTGGGGGATACTCCTACACCGATAAACTCATCTTT
CALGEPSAGGYSYTDKLIF
>TRDD3|TRDJ1|TRDV2|medium-sized
TGTGCCTGTGACTCCTTACTGGGGGATACCGACACCGATAAACTCATCTTT
CACDSLLGDTDTDKLIF
>TRDD3|TRDJ1|TRDV1|many
TGTGCTCTTGGGGAACTTCCTACCCTTACTGGGGGACCGGCCAGAAGACGCGGGCTCATCTTT
CALGELPTLTGGPARRRGLIF
>TRDD3|TRDJ1|TRDV1|many
TGTGCTCTTGGGACCTCGGGTGTACTGGGGGGAAGGCTTGGACTCATCTTT
CALGTSGVLGGRLGLIF
>TRDD3|TRDJ1|TRDV1|many
TGTGCTCTTGGGGAACTTGAGGCCCTATTCCTACCTCAGGGGATACGCGAAAGGAGCAAGGCCGATAAACTCATCTTT
CALGELEALFLPQGIRERSKADKLIF
>-|TRDJ1|TRDV1|many
TGTGCTCTTGGGAAGGGGGATCCTACGAGCTGGGGGTTAACGTACACCGATAAACTCATCTTT
CALGKGDPTSWGLTYTDKLIF
>TRDD2|TRDJ1|TRDV1|many
TGTGCTCTTGGGGAACAGGTTTCGAGCCTTCCTTTCACCGATAAACTCATCTTT
CALGEQVSSLPFTDKLIF
>-|TRDJ1|TRDV1|many
TGTGCTCTTGGGGAAAGTACGGGGAATACCGATAAACTCATCTTT
CALGESTGNTDKLIF
>TRDD3|TRDJ1|TRDV2|many
TGTGCCTGTGACACGCTGGGGGGGGAGGACACCGATAAACTCATCTTT
CACDTLGGEDTDKLIF
>-|TRDJ1|TRDV3|many
TGTGCCTTTACCGCCTCCCCACGAAGTTCGGGACCCGATAAACTCATCTTT
CAFTASPRSSGPDKLIF